This T cell receptor (beta chain) was profiled in a study of T-cell memory formation after mild COVID-19. Overall study findings and caveats: Some clones that responded turned up in pre-infection memory, which suggests that cross-reactive memory joined in.

TCRdb reprocessed the 5' RACE reads with MiXCR, giving one entry per CDR3 protein. There are about 90,000 distinct CDR3 sequences in the sample; roughly 16% occur only once, and under 45% lies in the top ten. V gave up 5 bases and J gave up 10 bases, with 15 bases separating them. This CDR3 has 14 residues. Germline V gene data show CDR1 as MGHRA and CDR2 as YSYEKL. In the case of this clonotype: As yet, its antigen is unknown.

This clonotype was obtained from a man aged 18 to 29 who had mild COVID-19 (a few samples of this study predate the infection). Cell type and time point are not known. Sample: PBMCs or a T cell subset sorted from them (not recorded which). The chain employs TRBV4-1 and TRBJ1-6, with D perhaps TRBD1 (6 bases). The CDR3 spells CASSFTGFGSPLHF. CDR3 in DNA: TGCGCCAGCAGCTTCACAGGGTTTGGGTCACCCCTCCACTTT.